These 8 T cell receptor beta chains came from one sample sequenced in a study of blood T cell repertoires in COVID-19. Repertoires were generated with immunoSEQ multiplex PCR, while TCRdb's copy carries only in-frame clones and drops some. The table lists about 59,000 clones, around nine tenths of them singletons. Material for sequencing was peripheral blood. The source of these receptors is a woman aged 80 or over with active COVID-19.

This clone was picked up one time. V and J are TRBV2 and TRBJ1-2, with no clear D. CDR1 and CDR2 from the germline V gene are SNHLY and FYNNEI. CDR3 length: 16 amino acids. Trimming removed 0 bases from V and 4 bases from J, with 15 bases in between. The CDR3 loop reads CASSEALDPGGYGYTF. CDR3 coding DNA: TGTGCCAGCAGTGAAGCGCTGGACCCCGGAGGCTATGGCTACACCTTC.

The chain links TRBV7-2 to TRBJ1-2; D possibly corresponds to TRBD1 (5 bases). V lost 5 bases to trimming and J lost 1 base, with 8 bases between them. The CDR3 contains 13 residues. In germline, CDR1 is SGHTA, CDR2 FQGNSA. The CDR3 DNA reads as TGTGCCAGCAGCCGGACACTTAACTATGGCTACACCTTC. Its protein product is CASSRTLNYGYTF.

The chain links TRBV28 to TRBJ1-5; maybe TRBD1 (6 bases). V was trimmed by 6 bases and J by 4 bases, leaving 25 bases between them. There are 18 residues in the CDR3. Germline V gene data show CDR1 as MDHEN and CDR2 as SYDVKM. CDR3: CASSKGWGRGRTNQPQHF. The CDR3 DNA is TGTGCCAGCAGCAAGGGGTGGGGCAGGGGCCGGACGAATCAGCCCCAGCATTTT.

The chain couples TRBV2 to TRBJ2-5; 7 positions agree with TRBD2. With 9 bases clipped from V and 4 bases from J, the junction kept 8 bases outside the gene matches. Germline CDR1 reads SNHLY; CDR2 reads FYNNEI. There are 13 residues in the CDR3. The CDR3 DNA sequence: TGTGCCAGTACTCCGGGACTACCAGAGACCCAGTACTTC. Encoded protein: CASTPGLPETQYF. Together with reference TRBV2 and TRBJ2-5, the CDR3 gives the full variable domain: EPEVTQTPSHQVTQMGQEVILRCVPISNHLYFYWYRQILGQKVEFLVSFYNNEISEKSEIFDDQFSVERPDGSNFTLKIRSTKLEDSAMYFCASTPGLPETQYFGPGTRLLVL.

The rearrangement links TRBV9 to TRBJ2-1, with a tentative D call TRBD2 (7 bases). V was shortened by 4 bases and J by 9 bases, with 20 bases between the two germline ends. The CDR3 consists of 15 residues. The V gene's germline CDR1 is SGDLS and CDR2 YYNGEE. CDR3 sequence reads: CASSNRLGGAFEQFF. Written as DNA, the CDR3 is TGTGCCAGCAGCAACCGCCTGGGGGGGGCTTTTGAGCAGTTCTTC. The full variable domain, completed using reference TRBV9 and TRBJ2-1, is DSGVTQTPKHLITATGQRVTLRCSPRSGDLSVYWYQQSLDQGLQFLIQYYNGEERAKGNILERFSAQQFPDLHSELNLSSLELGDSALYFCASSNRLGGAFEQFFGPGTRLTVL.

J is TRBJ1-2 and V is TRBV4-2; D may be TRBD1 (6 bases). Trimming cost V 1 base and J 8 bases, with 14 bases left between them. Germline CDR1 reads LGHNA; CDR2 reads YNFKEQ. CDR3 length equals 14 residues. DNA for the CDR3: TGTGCCAGCAGCCAAGGAGGAACAGGGCGGGGCTACACCTTC. This translates into CASSQGGTGRGYTF.

The chain employs TRBV12-3 or TRBV12-4 and TRBJ1-6; D not resolved. V shed 1 base and J shed 13 bases, with 11 bases lying between them. This CDR3 is 13 amino acids long. The CDR3 DNA follows: TGTGCCAGCAGTTTAGGGGAGATGGTTCCCCTCCACTTT. Its translation: CASSLGEMVPLHF.

This chain links TRBV24-1 with TRBJ1-2, with TRBD1 as a possible D gene (6 bases). Germline V gene data show CDR1 as KGHDR and CDR2 as SFDVKD. The CDR3 length is 14 residues. Trimming removed 3 bases from V and 8 bases from J, with 15 bases in between. The CDR3 spells CATSDPTGLGGYTF. CDR3 coding DNA: TGTGCCACCAGTGATCCCACAGGGCTCGGGGGCTACACCTTC.